These 11 T cell receptor beta chains originate from one sample sequenced in a study of cytomegalovirus exposure and HLA in healthy donors. With 60 Vbeta and 13 Jbeta primers, the PCR was carried out. Measured with immunoSEQ multiplex PCR; TCRdb has only the in-frame clones, and not every one. Among some 120,000 clones listed, about 80% were seen once. The sequencing input was PBMCs. Every receptor here comes from a human donor in good health.

The rearrangement joins TRBV5-1 to TRBJ2-1; 7 bases fit TRBD2. This CDR3 spans 16 amino acids. With 2 bases clipped from V and 1 base from J, the junction kept 6 bases outside the gene matches. Germline lookup yields CDR1 SGHRS and CDR2 YFSETQ. CDR3 DNA sequence: TGCGCCAGCAGCTTACGCGGGGGTCGATCCTACAATGAGCAGTTCTTC. Translating it yields CASSLRGGRSYNEQFF.

The V call is TRBV9, the J call TRBJ2-5; a weak D match, TRBD2 (6 bases). The CDR3 totals 16 residues. Trimming took off 3 bases at V and 2 bases at J, with 17 bases between the two ends. Germline V lookup: CDR1 SGDLS, CDR2 YYNGEE. The CDR3 here is CASSDPSGVAQETQYF. CDR3 bases: TGTGCCAGCAGCGACCCATCGGGGGTCGCGCAAGAGACCCAGTACTTC.

This clone is a singleton in its sample. This chain connects TRBV11-3 to TRBJ1-2; 7 bases match TRBD1. The CDR3 is 17 residues long. The germline V gene encodes CDR1 SGHNT and CDR2 YENEEA. V was clipped by 1 base and J by 1 base; unmatched bases: 9. The CDR3 is CASSLANRGDSNYGYTF. The CDR3 DNA sequence: TGTGCCAGCAGCTTAGCGAACCGAGGGGACAGTAACTATGGCTACACCTTC.

The chain employs TRBV11-3 and TRBJ2-1; D gene ambiguous. With 0 bases removed from V and 6 bases from J, the gap between germline ends came to 6 bases. Germline V gene lookup returns CDR1 SGHNT and CDR2 YENEEA. This CDR3 spans 13 amino acids. The CDR3 bases are TGTGCCAGCAGCTTAGAGTACACCAATGAGCAGTTCTTC. This gives the protein CASSLEYTNEQFF.

The chain uses TRBV27 and TRBJ2-2; 7 positions match TRBD2. The CDR3 sequence is 15 residues long. Germline trimming cut 3 bases from V and 6 bases from J; bases unmatched to any gene: 7. CDR1 MNHEY and CDR2 SMNVEV come from the germline V gene (reference sequence). The CDR3 nucleotides are TGTGCCAGCAGTTTTCTCCAGACTAGCCCCGGGGAGCTGTTTTTT. Translating it yields CASSFLQTSPGELFF.

The V and J genes are TRBV14 and TRBJ2-1; TRBD2 agrees at 7 bases. This CDR3 is built from 16 residues. CDR1 is SGHDN and CDR2 is FVKESK in the germline V gene. The V gene end was trimmed by 5 bases and the J gene end by 6 bases; junction bases not matched to a gene: 13. CDR3 sequence (DNA): TGTGCCAGCAGCGTCTACCGGGCTAGCGGTATCAATGAGCAGTTCTTC. Amino acid sequence: CASSVYRASGINEQFF.

The V and J genes are TRBV7-2 and TRBJ2-1; 9 positions agree with TRBD1. V lost 4 bases, J lost 7 bases, and 5 bases stayed unmatched. The CDR3 has 14 residues. The germline V gene has CDR1 SGHTA and CDR2 FQGNSA. Here the CDR3 DNA reads TGTGCCAGCAGCTATACCGGGACAGGGAATGAGCAGTTCTTC. Amino acids: CASSYTGTGNEQFF.

V and J are TRBV6-6 and TRBJ2-7; D is unclear. Germline assignment: CDR1 MNHNY and CDR2 SVGAGI (reference sequence). The CDR3 extends over 11 amino acids. Trimming took off 4 bases at V and 6 bases at J, with 7 bases between the two ends. The CDR3 coding sequence is TGTGCCAGCAGTTTGGCGGCCGAGCAGTACTTC. This encodes CASSLAAEQYF.

The chain joins TRBV6-1 to TRBJ2-3; 8 bases map to TRBD2. CDR3 length: 13 amino acids. V trimming: 8 bases; J trimming: 6 bases; junction bases outside the gene matches: 7. Per germline, CDR1 MNHNS and CDR2 SASEGT. The CDR3 DNA is TGTGCCAGCGGCGCGGGGGGAGAGGATACGCAGTATTTT. Its translation: CASGAGGEDTQYF.

The chain carries TRBV27 and TRBJ2-7; 10 nucleotides agree with TRBD2. CDR1 and CDR2 from the germline V gene are MNHEY and SMNVEV (reference sequence). Unmatched junction bases numbered 6, after V lost 3 bases and J lost 4 bases. The CDR3 has 15 amino acids. CDR3 region: CASSFERGGQYEQYF. The CDR3 bases are TGTGCCAGCAGTTTCGAGCGGGGGGGCCAGTACGAGCAGTACTTC.

The chain recombines TRBV27 with TRBJ2-2, with D perhaps matching TRBD1 (5 bases). The V and J ends lost 7 bases and 5 bases respectively, with 14 bases between them. The CDR3 is made up of 14 amino acids. Germline-derived CDR1 and CDR2 are MNHEY and SMNVEV (reference sequence). CDR3 in amino acids: CASKDFQGTGELFF. The CDR3 DNA reads as TGTGCCAGCAAAGACTTCCAGGGAACCGGGGAGCTGTTTTTT.